The present T cell receptor (beta chain) was sequenced within a study of blood T cells in healthy people across ages. CDR1 is SGHTA, CDR2 FQGTGA, per germline. CDR3 length: 16 amino acids. The ends were cut back, 5 bases at V and 2 bases at J, with 16 bases in the middle. Next came a second PCR, run for roughly 6 to 11 cycles, which used a sample-barcoded 5' primer along with a J-beta primer mix. TCRdb called the 5' RACE reads again in MiXCR, with one record for every CDR3 protein. The sample includes 800,000 to 1,300,000 distinct CDR3 sequences, 20% to 25% seen only once; the top ten take approximately 0.71%. The sample was also linked to a second study, of T cells of mothers and their children.

This TCR derives from a girl aged 2 to 9 in good health. The rearrangement joins TRBV7-3 to TRBJ2-1; maybe TRBD2 (7 bases). The sequencing input was blood. The CDR3 nucleotides are TGTGCCAGCAGCCTTAGGGGGGGGAAGGCCTACAATGAGCAGTTCTTC. Amino acids: CASSLRGGKAYNEQFF.